Listed here are 3 T cell receptor beta chains from one sample, sequenced in a study of human T cells and chemical hapten exposure. TCRdb re-called the RACE reads with MiXCR, one entry per CDR3 protein. The data contain about 84,000 distinct CDR3 sequences, more than 9% of them singletons. Time point denoted: patch test 2, 6 weeks after DPC sensitization. The treatment was: therapeutic diphenylcyclopropenone sensitization with weekly scalp DPC. The sequenced sample was whole blood, obtained in connection with sensitization to the hapten diphenylcyclopropenone (DPC). All receptors come from a woman aged 45-65 years with alopecia areata. Some clones in this sample may be carry-over from other donors' samples.

This clonotype was seen a few times. This chain links TRBV2 with TRBJ2-1; D may be TRBD1 or TRBD2 (5 bases each). Trimming removed 5 bases from V and 5 bases from J, with 13 bases in between. The CDR3 length is 14 residues. Germline-derived CDR1 and CDR2 are SNHLY and FYNNEI. CDR3: CASSLEGTHNEQFF. CDR3 nucleotide sequence: TGTGCCAGCAGTCTAGAGGGGACCCACAATGAGCAGTTCTTC.

This clonotype was counted a few times. The V gene is TRBV7-9, the J gene TRBJ2-1; TRBD2 agrees at 12 bases. Germline assignment: CDR1 SEHNR and CDR2 FQNEAQ (reference sequence). CDR3 length: 24 amino acids. V lost 0 bases, J lost 2 bases, and 23 bases stayed unmatched. The CDR3 DNA is TGTGCCAGCAGCTTAGCGGACAATACCTGGGTGGCTAGCGGGAGGGCCTCCCCCTACAATGAGCAGTTCTTC. Protein sequence: CASSLADNTWVASGRASPYNEQFF.

This clonotype was detected ten times or more. The V gene is TRBV3-1, the J gene TRBJ2-7; tentatively, D is TRBD2 (6 bases). Between the trimmed V and J ends, which lost 4 bases and 0 bases, there was a span of 10 bases. The CDR3 has 14 residues. Germline assignment: CDR1 LGHDT and CDR2 YNNKEL (reference sequence). The CDR3 DNA is TGTGCCAGCAGCCGAGCGGGTAGCTCCTACGAGCAGTACTTC. Protein: CASSRAGSSYEQYF.